One and the same sample provided the 22 T cell receptor beta chains below, sequenced in a study of blood T cell repertoires in COVID-19. Method: immunoSEQ multiplex PCR; TCRdb's copy keeps in-frame clones and lacks some. Altogether approximately 250,000 clones are present, roughly 88% being singletons, with the ten largest covering 2% to 2.5%. The sequencing sample was made of peripheral blood. These TCRs come from a man aged 35-49 years who had recovered from COVID-19.

The rearrangement links TRBV7-2 to TRBJ1-2; D gene unclear. This CDR3 spans 14 amino acids. V lost 5 bases and J lost 2, with 12 bases in between. Looked up from germline, CDR1 is SGHTA and CDR2 is FQGNSA. CDR3 nucleotide sequence: TGTGCCAGCAGCCCCCGAGGAGGGAACTATGGCTACACCTTC. Amino acids: CASSPRGGNYGYTF.

V usage is TRBV30 and J usage is TRBJ2-5, with 8 bases lining up with TRBD2. Per the germline V gene, CDR1 is GTSNPN and CDR2 is SVGIG (reference sequence). The J segment lost 6 bases and the V segment lost 4 bases, leaving 7 bases of the junction unmatched. The CDR3 totals 13 residues. This chain's CDR3 is CAWIGGAGKTQYF. The CDR3 bases are TGTGCCTGGATCGGGGGGGCGGGCAAGACCCAGTACTTC.

This clone has just one count. The chain combines TRBV7-2 with TRBJ2-7, with D hard to call. Germline V gene data show CDR1 as SGHTA and CDR2 as FQGNSA. V gave up 0 bases and J gave up 2 bases, with 8 bases separating them. The CDR3 runs 14 residues. The CDR3 coding sequence is TGTGCCAGCAGCTTAGCGCCTCTAACCTACGAGCAGTACTTC. Translation gives CASSLAPLTYEQYF.

This clone showed up just a few times. This chain connects TRBV6-2 or TRBV6-3 to TRBJ2-1; 9 nucleotides agree with TRBD2. Germline V lookup: CDR1 MNHEY, CDR2 SVGEGT. The V and J ends lost 4 bases and 8 bases, in that order; junction bases with no gene match: 6. CDR3 length: 14 amino acids. CDR3 residues: CASSFSGGRDEQFF. In DNA, the CDR3 is TGTGCCAGCAGTTTTAGCGGGGGTCGGGATGAGCAGTTCTTC.

The chain is built from TRBV2 and TRBJ1-6, with D hard to call. The CDR3 has 15 amino acids. Germline CDR1 SNHLY, CDR2 FYNNEI. The V and J ends lost 2 bases and 7 bases respectively, with 12 bases between them. The CDR3 region has the DNA TGTGCCAGCAGTGAATTCCCCGGCGGAAATTCACCCCTCCACTTT. Amino acid sequence: CASSEFPGGNSPLHF.

This rearrangement joins TRBV3-1 (or the pseudogene TRBV3-2) to TRBJ2-5, with D perhaps matching TRBD2 (6 bases). The germline V gene encodes CDR1 LGHDT and CDR2 YNNKEL (reference sequence). The ends were cut back, 0 bases at V and 5 bases at J, with 13 bases in the middle. There are 15 residues in the CDR3. Written as DNA, the CDR3 is TGTGCCAGCAGCCAAGATGCGGGGCTGGGGGAGACCCAGTACTTC. This gives the protein CASSQDAGLGETQYF.

In this sample, this clone turned up once. This chain uses TRBV24-1 with TRBJ2-7, with 9 bases identical to TRBD2. The length of the CDR3 is 14 residues. V gave up 9 bases and J gave up 5 bases; unmatched junction bases: 10. CDR1 is KGHDR, CDR2 SFDVKD, per germline. The CDR3 loop reads CATGGGGGPNEQYF. CDR3 sequence (DNA): TGTGCCACCGGCGGGGGGGGAGGGCCTAACGAGCAGTACTTC.

The table lists this clone with a few counts. The chain carries TRBV6-9 and TRBJ1-1, with D possibly matching TRBD1 (6 bases). The CDR3 contains 15 residues. V lost 4 bases and J lost 1, with 13 bases in between. Germline assignment: CDR1 MNHGY and CDR2 SVAAGI. The CDR3 here is CASSCPGQKNTEAFF. DNA of the CDR3: TGTGCCAGCAGTTGTCCGGGACAAAAGAACACTGAAGCTTTCTTT.

This clone appeared a single time. The chain employs TRBV5-1 and TRBJ1-2; D is perhaps TRBD1 (5 bases). This CDR3 is built from 16 residues. The V and J ends lost 3 bases and 3 bases respectively, with 18 bases between them. Germline V lookup: CDR1 SGHRS, CDR2 YFSETQ. CDR3 residues: CASSYERQGGDYGYTF. CDR3 DNA sequence: TGCGCCAGCAGCTATGAACGGCAGGGAGGTGACTATGGCTACACCTTC.

V usage is TRBV27 and J usage is TRBJ2-4; TRBD2 matches 7 bases. The CDR3 has 16 residues. The V and J ends lost 5 bases and 5 bases, in that order; junction bases with no gene match: 12. CDR1 and CDR2 (germline): MNHEY, SMNVEV (reference sequence). The DNA of the CDR3 is TGTGCCAGCAGTCCCCTCAAGTGGGCGGGGGAAAACATTCAGTACTTC. As protein: CASSPLKWAGENIQYF.

The rearrangement joins TRBV24-1 to TRBJ2-5, with D perhaps matching TRBD1 (5 bases). Germline V CDR1 and CDR2: KGHDR, SFDVKD. Trimming took off 4 bases at V and 5 bases at J, with 7 bases between the two ends. The CDR3 contains 12 residues. The DNA for the CDR3 is TGTGCCACCAGTGACTGGGGCGAGACCCAGTACTTC. This encodes CATSDWGETQYF.

This clone turned up a few times. This sequence joins TRBV11-2 and TRBJ2-7, with 8 bases that match TRBD1. This CDR3 spans 15 amino acids. CDR1 and CDR2 from the germline V gene are SGHAT and FQNNGV. Losses at the gene ends were 2 bases for V and 3 bases for J; bases not matched to a gene: 6. This chain's CDR3 is CASSLTLTGVYEQYF. The CDR3 nucleotides are TGTGCCAGCAGCTTAACTTTGACAGGGGTCTACGAGCAGTACTTC.

V gene TRBV29-1 combines with J gene TRBJ2-6; possible D gene TRBD1, 6 bases. Germline CDR1 reads SQVTM; CDR2 reads ANQGSEA. The CDR3 totals 16 residues. V was shortened by 6 bases and J by 0 bases, with 15 bases between the two germline ends. DNA for the CDR3: TGCAGCGTCATAACAGGGACGCCCTCTGGGGCCAACGTCCTGACTTTC. It translates to CSVITGTPSGANVLTF.

V and J are TRBV6-2 or TRBV6-3 and TRBJ2-1; 7 bases line up with TRBD2. The CDR3 has 16 amino acids. Unmatched junction bases numbered 7, after V lost 2 bases and J lost 3 bases. Germline CDR1 is MNHEY and CDR2 is SVGEGT. The CDR3 reads CASSYRGLVNYNEQFF. The CDR3 DNA is TGTGCCAGCAGTTACCGCGGACTAGTCAACTACAATGAGCAGTTCTTC.

This clone appeared a single time. This chain connects TRBV3-1 (or the pseudogene TRBV3-2) to TRBJ1-5; 11 bases are shared with TRBD1. This CDR3 contains 14 residues. The ends lost 4 bases at V and 5 bases at J; junction bases unmatched: 1. From germline, CDR1 is LGHDT and CDR2 YNNKEL (reference sequence). CDR3 region: CASSRDRGDQPQHF. CDR3 DNA sequence: TGTGCCAGCAGCCGGGACAGGGGGGATCAGCCCCAGCATTTT.

The chain employs TRBV5-1 and TRBJ2-3, with TRBD2 matching over 7 bases. The V gene end was trimmed by 3 bases and the J gene end by 3 bases; junction bases not matched to a gene: 10. The CDR3 runs to 16 residues. Germline V CDR1 and CDR2: SGHRS, YFSETQ. In DNA, the CDR3 is TGCGCCAGCAGCTCCCAGACTAGCCTGGGGACAGATACGCAGTATTTT. Translated: CASSSQTSLGTDTQYF.

The chain employs TRBV7-8 and TRBJ2-1; TRBD1 might be the D (6 bases). The V gene's germline CDR1 is SGHVS and CDR2 FQNEAQ. V was cut by 2 bases and J by 9 bases, with 17 bases left in between. This CDR3 has 15 residues. In DNA form, the CDR3 reads TGTGCCAGCAGCTTATCTGAGAACAGGGTGGGTGAGCAGTTCTTC. Its translation is CASSLSENRVGEQFF.

This clone was picked up one time. The chain uses TRBV11-2 and TRBJ2-2, with 8 bases lining up with TRBD2. Germline V CDR1 and CDR2: SGHAT, FQNNGV. V shed 5 bases and J 1 base; nucleotides not matched to a gene: 6. This CDR3 is 16 amino acids long. The CDR3: CASSRRTSWNTGELFF. For the CDR3, the DNA is TGTGCCAGCAGCCGTCGGACTAGCTGGAACACCGGGGAGCTGTTTTTT.

The chain has TRBV5-1 and TRBJ2-1; D is uncertain. The CDR3 is made up of 13 amino acids. V was clipped by 2 bases and J by 3 bases, with 6 bases between them. Germline-derived CDR1 and CDR2 are SGHRS and YFSETQ. Here the CDR3 reads CASSLNYYNEQFF. CDR3 DNA sequence: TGCGCCAGCAGCTTAAACTACTACAATGAGCAGTTCTTC.

The table lists this clone with a count of one. The gene calls are TRBV3-1 (or the pseudogene TRBV3-2) and TRBJ1-1; no firm D call. Germline V gene data show CDR1 as LGHDT and CDR2 as YNNKEL (reference sequence). Trimming shortened V by 4 bases and J by 4 bases, and 10 bases separated the two germline ends. The CDR3 contains 13 residues. The CDR3 DNA is TGTGCCAGCAGCCGATTTGCGGGCACTGAAGCTTTCTTT. The encoded protein is CASSRFAGTEAFF.

This chain links TRBV5-4 with TRBJ2-5, with 8 nucleotides matching TRBD2. The CDR3 has 13 amino acids. Germline CDR1 SGHNT, CDR2 YYREEE (reference sequence). Trimming took 6 bases from V and 1 from J; bases not matched to a gene: 2. The CDR3 spells CASTAGGQETQYF. The CDR3 DNA follows: TGTGCCAGCACGGCGGGAGGCCAAGAGACCCAGTACTTC.

The rearrangement joins TRBV21-1 to TRBJ2-7; the D segment call TRBD2 is taken from the table without a DNA check. TRBV21-1 is a known pseudogene. The CDR3 has 12 amino acids. The CDR3 reads CASSNREREQYF. CDR3 nucleotides: TGTGCCAGCAGCAACCGGGAGAGGGAGCAGTACTTC.